Each of the 26 T cell receptor beta chains below was sequenced from the same sample in a study of early T cells in non-severe SARS-CoV-2 infection. MiXCR, applied by TCRdb to the 5' RACE reads, yields one record per CDR3 protein. The sample lists approximately 39,000 distinct CDR3 sequences; less than 8% were seen once. The specimen comprised whole blood, sampled at baseline. The receptors originated from an adult who was a healthcare worker with PCR-confirmed SARS-CoV-2 infection or an uninfected control (not recorded which).

This sequence joins TRBV6-6 and TRBJ2-5; D is ambiguous. CDR1 is MNHNY and CDR2 is SVGAGI in the germline V gene (reference sequence). The CDR3 is 13 residues long. V lost 7 bases to trimming and J lost 5 bases, with 14 bases between them. CDR3 in DNA: TGTGCCAGCACCACCGACCCTCGGGAGACCCAGTACTTC. The encoded protein is CASTTDPRETQYF.

A few counts support this clonotype. This chain joins TRBV3-1 and TRBJ1-5, with D tentatively TRBD1 (6 bases). This CDR3 spans 14 amino acids. Germline V lookup: CDR1 LGHDT, CDR2 YNNKEL (reference sequence). Trimming took 3 bases from V and 2 from J, leaving 8 bases between them. The CDR3 sequence: CASSQGAGNQPQHF. CDR3 coding DNA: TGTGCCAGCAGCCAGGGGGCTGGCAATCAGCCCCAGCATTTT.

This clonotype was seen a handful of times. V and J are TRBV6-2 or TRBV6-3 and TRBJ1-5, with D uncertain. Germline CDR1 is MNHEY and CDR2 is SVGEGT. This CDR3 comprises 14 residues. Deletions cut 2 bases from V and 2 bases from J, with 7 bases between. The CDR3 protein is CASSYVSGNQPQHF. The DNA of the CDR3 is TGTGCCAGCAGTTACGTTAGTGGCAATCAGCCCCAGCATTTT.

This clonotype was seen more than once but under ten times. The chain has TRBV12-3 or TRBV12-4 and TRBJ1-5; D might be TRBD1 (6 bases). CDR3 length: 14 residues. V dropped 5 bases and J dropped 8 bases, with 16 bases sitting between them. DNA of the CDR3: TGTGCCAGCAGTAGGTGGGCAGGGGAAAAGCCCCAGCATTTT. Protein sequence: CASSRWAGEKPQHF.

Many counts were recorded for this clonotype. V is TRBV6-2 or TRBV6-3 and J is TRBJ2-2; unclear D gene. The CDR3 length is 12 residues. V lost 8 bases to trimming and J lost 6 bases, with 10 bases between them. Germline V gives CDR1 MNHEY, CDR2 SVGEGT. The CDR3, as DNA: TGTGCCAGCGGATGGATAGCCGGGGAGCTGTTTTTT. This translates into CASGWIAGELFF.

This chain joins TRBV7-3 and TRBJ2-1; unclear D gene. Germline V gene data show CDR1 as SGHTA and CDR2 as FQGTGA. Trimming stripped 5 bases from V and 10 bases from J, with 24 bases between. This CDR3 spans 16 amino acids. The CDR3 DNA follows: TGTGCCAGCAGCCCCTCCTTAAGTTACGGCGGAAGAGAGCAGTTCTTC. Its translation is CASSPSLSYGGREQFF.

This clonotype came up a few times. The chain joins TRBV6-5 to TRBJ2-7, with D maybe TRBD1 (6 bases). Germline values: CDR1 MNHEY, CDR2 SVGAGI. This CDR3 has 13 amino acids. Trimming pared 6 bases from V and 2 bases from J, leaving 11 bases between. The CDR3 DNA reads TGTGCCAGCAGCCGGACAGCAGCCTACGAGCAGTACTTC. Its protein product is CASSRTAAYEQYF.

This chain connects TRBV19 to TRBJ2-6; 7 nucleotides match TRBD1. V shed 6 bases, J shed 4 bases, and the junction held 6 bases outside the gene matches. This CDR3 region has 15 residues. Germline loops: CDR1 LNHDA, CDR2 SQIVND (reference sequence). Here the CDR3 reads CASSQTGFGANVLTF. The CDR3 DNA follows: TGTGCCAGTAGCCAGACAGGGTTCGGGGCCAACGTCCTGACTTTC.

This clonotype was seen only a few times. The gene calls are TRBV29-1 and TRBJ2-7, with D hard to call. This CDR3 comprises 12 residues. Germline V gives CDR1 SQVTM, CDR2 ANQGSEA. V shed 4 bases and J shed 3 bases, with 10 bases lying between them. The CDR3 loop reads CSVVSAYYEQYF. In DNA, the CDR3 is TGCAGCGTTGTTTCGGCCTACTACGAGCAGTACTTC.

This clonotype was observed a few times. The CDR3 protein is CASSPYELGRAIYF. As DNA, the CDR3 is TGTGCCAGCAGCCCGTATGAACTGGGGCGAGCCATATATTTT. This sequence joins TRBV7-2 and TRBJ1-3; a weak D match, TRBD1 (5 bases). The CDR3 length is 14 residues. Germline values: CDR1 SGHTA, CDR2 FQGNSA. The V end was cut by 5 bases, the J end by 11 bases, with 19 bases between.

This clonotype showed up many times. The chain is built from TRBV7-9 and TRBJ2-1, with D tentatively TRBD1 (5 bases). Trimming pared 5 bases from V and 8 bases from J, leaving 22 bases between. Germline assignment: CDR1 SEHNR and CDR2 FQNEAQ (reference sequence). The CDR3 consists of 16 residues. CDR3 nucleotide sequence: TGTGCCAGCAGCCTAACCCGGGCAGGGATGAGCGATGAGCAGTTCTTC. As protein: CASSLTRAGMSDEQFF.

The rearrangement links TRBV27 to TRBJ2-3, with 9 bases matching TRBD2. The germline V gene has CDR1 MNHEY and CDR2 SMNVEV (reference sequence). Trimming cost V 5 bases and J 4 bases; bases outside gene matches: 19. This CDR3 spans 19 amino acids. The CDR3 here is CASSPLRVAGASLPDTQYF. Here the CDR3 DNA reads TGTGCCAGCAGTCCTCTTCGGGTAGCGGGGGCCTCACTTCCAGATACGCAGTATTTT.

This clonotype has a count of ten or more. The gene calls are TRBV7-3 and TRBJ2-2; possible D gene TRBD2, 5 bases. V dropped 2 bases and J dropped 10 bases, with 14 bases sitting between them. Looked up from germline, CDR1 is SGHTA and CDR2 is FQGTGA. The CDR3 loop spans 14 amino acids. CDR3 amino acids: CASSLQAGGAELFF. The CDR3 DNA follows: TGTGCCAGCAGCTTACAGGCTGGAGGAGCGGAGCTGTTTTTT.

This clonotype was seen more than once but under ten times. CDR3 coding DNA: TGCAGTGCTTCCACAGGGTATGGCAATCAGCCCCAGCATTTT. Its translation is CSASTGYGNQPQHF. The V and J genes are TRBV20-1 and TRBJ1-5, with TRBD1 as a possible D gene (6 bases). The CDR3 has 14 amino acids. The V gene's germline CDR1 is DFQATT and CDR2 SNEGSKA (reference sequence). The V end was cut by 5 bases, the J end by 2 bases, with 13 bases between.

This clonotype has more than one count but fewer than ten. This chain uses TRBV19 with TRBJ1-1, with a weak D call TRBD1 (5 bases). Germline CDR1 reads LNHDA; CDR2 reads SQIVND (reference sequence). V was pared by 2 bases and J by 12 bases, with 22 bases between. The CDR3 sequence is 15 residues long. DNA of the CDR3: TGTGCCAGTAGTATAATTCCGCCGGGACCTGTGGGGACTTTCTTT. Its translation: CASSIIPPGPVGTFF.

The chain joins TRBV5-1 to TRBJ1-1, with no clear D. V was trimmed by 0 bases and J by 11 bases, leaving 8 bases between them. Germline V gives CDR1 SGHRS, CDR2 YFSETQ. The CDR3 is 11 residues long. DNA for the CDR3: TGCGCCAGCAGCTTGGGTACGAGGGCTTTCTTT. It is translated as CASSLGTRAFF.

The sample holds many counts of this clonotype. This rearrangement joins TRBV7-9 to TRBJ2-5; TRBD2 matches 9 bases. This CDR3 region has 14 residues. CDR1 is SEHNR, CDR2 FQNEAQ, per germline (reference sequence). J lost 5 bases, V lost 5 bases, and 6 bases had no gene match. CDR3 loop: CASSPRTSDETQYF. As DNA, the CDR3 is TGTGCCAGCAGCCCACGGACTAGCGATGAGACCCAGTACTTC.

This clonotype was seen a few times. This sequence joins TRBV10-3 and TRBJ1-5; D might be TRBD1 (5 bases). V dropped 6 bases and J dropped 5 bases, with 11 bases sitting between them. This CDR3 comprises 13 residues. Germline CDR1 and CDR2: ENHRY and SYGVKD. In DNA form, the CDR3 reads TGTGCCATCAGGGCCCAGGGACATCAGCCCCAGCATTTT. This sequence encodes CAIRAQGHQPQHF.

In this sample, this clonotype turned up a few times. The J gene is TRBJ2-1, the V gene TRBV25-1; TRBD2 aligns across 9 bases. The CDR3 is 15 residues long. In germline, CDR1 is MGHDK, CDR2 SYGVNS. V shed 5 bases and J 6 bases; nucleotides not matched to a gene: 8. CDR3 loop: CASSHGLAGTNEQFF. CDR3 bases: TGTGCCAGCAGTCACGGCCTAGCGGGAACCAATGAGCAGTTCTTC. The whole variable domain, filled in from reference TRBV25-1 and TRBJ2-1, reads EADIYQTPRYLVIGTGKKITLECSQTMGHDKMYWYQQDPGMELHLIHYSYGVNSTEKGDLSSESTVSRIRTEHFPLTLESARPSHTSQYLCASSHGLAGTNEQFFGPGTRLTVL.

This clonotype was counted between two and nine times. The genes are TRBV20-1 and TRBJ2-1, with 7 bases lining up with TRBD2. The CDR3 extends over 15 amino acids. CDR1 is DFQATT and CDR2 is SNEGSKA in the germline V gene (reference sequence). V dropped 3 bases and J dropped 6; count of bases not matched to a gene: 11. CDR3 region: CSASREAALGNEQFF. Written as DNA, the CDR3 is TGCAGTGCTAGCCGGGAGGCAGCCCTGGGCAATGAGCAGTTCTTC.

This clonotype occurred a few times. V is TRBV12-3 or TRBV12-4 and J is TRBJ2-1, with 10 positions matching TRBD2. The CDR3 loop spans 14 amino acids. V dropped 5 bases and J dropped 4; count of bases not matched to a gene: 2. The chain's CDR3 is CASSNSGRYNEQFF. CDR3 bases: TGTGCCAGCAGTAATAGCGGGAGGTACAATGAGCAGTTCTTC.

This clonotype has more than one count but fewer than ten. The CDR3 coding sequence is TGTGCCAGCCGACGGACTCAGGATAGCAATCAGCCCCAGCATTTT. It encodes CASRRTQDSNQPQHF. The chain carries TRBV19 and TRBJ1-5; unclear D gene. Germline CDR1 is LNHDA and CDR2 is SQIVND (reference sequence). CDR3 length: 15 amino acids. The V end lost 9 bases, the J end lost 0 bases, and 15 bases lay between the germline ends.

The sample holds many counts of this clonotype. The CDR3: CASSPDRGGETQYF. The CDR3 DNA follows: TGTGCCAGCAGCCCGGACAGGGGGGGAGAGACCCAGTACTTC. The rearrangement joins TRBV7-2 to TRBJ2-5; 10 bases agree with TRBD1. This CDR3 spans 14 amino acids. Germline loops: CDR1 SGHTA, CDR2 FQGNSA. Losses at the gene ends were 5 bases for V and 4 bases for J; bases not matched to a gene: 4.

This rearrangement joins TRBV7-6 to TRBJ1-4, with no clear D. CDR3 length equals 14 residues. Trimming took 5 bases from V and 8 from J, leaving 15 bases between them. CDR1 and CDR2 (germline): SGHVS, FNYEAQ. DNA of the CDR3: TGTGCCAGCAGCCAAACATCGTCGGGGGAAAAACTGTTTTTT. This sequence encodes CASSQTSSGEKLFF.

The chain is built from TRBV5-1 and TRBJ2-2; 10 bases agree with TRBD2. CDR3 length equals 15 residues. V was pared by 1 base and J by 6 bases, with 3 bases of the junction left unmatched. Germline loops: CDR1 SGHRS, CDR2 YFSETQ. In DNA form, the CDR3 reads TGCGCCAGCAGCTTGAGACTAGCGGGCTCCGGGGAGCTGTTTTTT. Its translation is CASSLRLAGSGELFF.

Comments on this clonotype: Its ends do not fully match the called genes, so a read error is possible. The chain carries TRBV28 and TRBJ1-3, with D unclear. This CDR3 contains 15 residues. CDR1 and CDR2 from the germline V gene are MDHEN and SYDVKM. The CDR3 loop is CASSFLSDSENTIYF. As DNA, the CDR3 is TGTGCCAGCAGTTTTCTTTCCGACTCTGAAAACACCATATATTTT.